Listed below are T cell receptor beta chains from one sample, sequenced in a study of T-cell reconstitution after alpha-beta-depleted transplantation in children. MiXCR, applied by TCRdb to the PCR reads, yields one record per CDR3 protein. This sample carries 600,000 or so distinct CDR3 sequences, around 23% of them seen once, and the ten largest clones take roughly 15%. Sample: PBMCs, mostly from graft donor cells, taken 360 days after TCRalphabeta/CD19-depleted stem cell transplant. The receptors derive from a boy under two years old who had a stem cell transplant for acute myeloid leukemia, so the T cells may come from the graft donor. Each CDR3 is given with its conserved first and last residue. The D gene is left open where the match is weak. Size is stated for part of the rows, as once, few or many counts, or as a class when the clone is expanded.

d_call	clone_size	v_call	j_call	cdr3_aa	cdr3_nt
TRBD1	.	TRBV6-1	TRBJ2-2	CASSMTGGATAGELFF	TGTGCCAGCAGTATGACAGGGGGCGCGACCGCCGGGGAGCTGTTTTTT
TRBD2	.	TRBV13	TRBJ2-5	CASSSRGGEETQYF	TGTGCCAGCAGCTCACGGGGGGGTGAGGAGACCCAGTACTTC
.	few	TRBV6-1	TRBJ2-7	CASSLQGAQSYEQYF	TGTGCCAGCAGCCTACAGGGAGCCCAGTCCTACGAGCAGTACTTC
TRBD1	few	TRBV6-5	TRBJ2-7	CASSYGTGFNEQYF	TGTGCCAGCAGTTACGGGACAGGGTTCAACGAGCAGTACTTC
.	few	TRBV6-1	TRBJ1-4	CASRSDRTYEKLFF	TGTGCCAGCAGATCCGACAGGACATATGAAAAACTGTTTTTT
.	many	TRBV20-1	TRBJ1-3	CSAPDNSGNTIYF	TGCAGTGCGCCCGACAACTCTGGAAACACCATATATTTT
.	few	TRBV29-1	TRBJ1-2	CSVPGVAVYGYTF	TGCAGCGTTCCCGGAGTGGCTGTCTATGGCTACACCTTC
TRBD1	many	TRBV2	TRBJ2-3	CASSYRGPGPTSTDTQYF	TGTGCCAGCAGTTACAGGGGACCCGGACCGACTAGCACAGATACGCAGTATTTT
.	.	TRBV24-1	TRBJ1-1	CATSAGGATTEAFF	TGTGCCACCAGTGCGGGGGGGGCGACCACTGAAGCTTTCTTT
.	.	TRBV7-2	TRBJ2-2	CASSLFRGANAGELFF	TGTGCCAGCAGCTTATTTCGGGGGGCAAACGCCGGGGAGCTGTTTTTT
.	few	TRBV7-9	TRBJ2-5	CASSPPETQYF	TGTGCCAGCAGCCCCCCAGAGACCCAGTACTTC
TRBD2	few	TRBV20-1	TRBJ2-1	CSAPTRTRGYNEQFF	TGCAGTGCTCCTACTCGGACTAGGGGCTACAATGAGCAGTTCTTC
.	few	TRBV12-3/TRBV12-4	TRBJ2-1	CASSLGPSGNNEQFF	TGTGCCAGCAGTTTGGGGCCCTCTGGTAACAATGAGCAGTTCTTC
.	few	TRBV20-1	TRBJ2-2	CSASVENTGELFF	TGCAGTGCTAGTGTGGAAAACACCGGGGAGCTGTTTTTT
TRBD2	few	TRBV5-6	TRBJ2-5	CASSSIVSGPQETQYF	TGTGCCAGCAGCTCTATCGTTAGCGGGCCCCAAGAGACCCAGTACTTC
.	few	TRBV12-3/TRBV12-4	TRBJ2-1	CASRARQEVNNEQFF	TGTGCCAGCAGAGCCCGACAGGAGGTTAACAATGAGCAGTTCTTC
.	.	TRBV12-1	TRBJ1-1	CASSSKVVVEARQDTEAFF	TGTGCCAGCAGCTCCAAGGTGGTTGTAGAGGCTAGACAGGACACTGAAGCTTTCTTT
.	few	TRBV27	TRBJ1-5	CASSLSSYSLQPQHF	TGTGCCAGCAGTTTATCTTCGTACTCCCTTCAGCCCCAGCATTTT
TRBD2	.	TRBV18	TRBJ2-3	CASSPRNPAGLTDTQYF	TGTGCCAGCTCACCTAGGAACCCAGCGGGACTCACAGATACGCAGTATTTT
.	.	TRBV7-9	TRBJ2-5	CASSRVLMGQETQYF	TGTGCCAGCAGCCGCGTCTTAATGGGGCAAGAGACCCAGTACTTC
.	few	TRBV11-2	TRBJ2-5	CASSLGPSTYKGKETQYF	TGTGCCAGCAGCTTAGGACCATCCACCTACAAGGGGAAAGAGACCCAGTACTTC
TRBD1	many	TRBV4-1	TRBJ1-4	CASSQADREGKLFF	TGCGCCAGCAGCCAAGCGGACAGGGAAGGAAAACTGTTTTTT
.	.	TRBV5-5	TRBJ2-1	CASSLSPSDNEQFF	TGTGCCAGCAGCTTGTCCCCTAGTGACAATGAGCAGTTCTTC
.	few	TRBV11-2	TRBJ2-2	CASSRTVGAGELFF	TGCGCCAGCAGCCGAACGGTAGGCGCCGGGGAGCTGTTTTTT
.	.	TRBV27	TRBJ2-7	CASFPAAAGLSYEQYF	TGTGCCAGTTTTCCGGCGGCGGCGGGTCTGTCGTACGAGCAGTACTTC
TRBD2	.	TRBV27	TRBJ2-2	CASSARGGAGELFF	TGTGCCAGCAGTGCCCGGGGGGGAGCCGGGGAGCTGTTTTTT
.	.	TRBV28	TRBJ2-1	CASSPLDSYNEQFF	TGTGCCAGCAGTCCTCTCGACAGCTACAATGAGCAGTTCTTC
.	.	TRBV4-1	TRBJ1-5	CASSQDLGVFGQPQHF	TGCGCCAGCAGCCAAGATCTTGGGGTGTTCGGTCAGCCCCAGCATTTT
TRBD1	.	TRBV12-3/TRBV12-4	TRBJ2-3	CASSFGQGVADTQYF	TGTGCCAGCAGTTTTGGGCAGGGGGTAGCAGATACGCAGTATTTT
.	many	TRBV12-3/TRBV12-4	TRBJ2-1	CASSLSYRANEQFF	TGTGCCAGCAGTTTAAGTTACAGGGCCAATGAGCAGTTCTTC
.	.	TRBV20-1	TRBJ2-6	CSARNLKGLSGANVLTF	TGCAGTGCTAGGAACCTAAAAGGACTCTCTGGGGCCAACGTCCTGACTTTC
TRBD1	many	TRBV7-2	TRBJ2-5	CASRFSGTGGGETQYF	TGTGCCAGCAGGTTTTCCGGGACAGGGGGCGGTGAGACCCAGTACTTC
.	many	TRBV4-2	TRBJ1-2	CASSQERTATLYGYTF	TGTGCCAGCAGCCAAGAGAGAACAGCGACCCTATATGGCTACACCTTC
.	few	TRBV6-5	TRBJ1-3	CASSYGTDSGNTIYF	TGTGCCAGCAGTTACGGTACAGATTCTGGAAACACCATATATTTT
TRBD1	few	TRBV20-1	TRBJ2-7	CSAREPRGTRAYEQYF	TGCAGTGCTAGAGAGCCCAGGGGGACCAGAGCCTACGAGCAGTACTTC
TRBD2	many	TRBV28	TRBJ2-1	CASTRAGVRFF	TGTGCCAGCACTAGAGCGGGGGTTCGGTTCTTC
.	.	TRBV24-1	TRBJ2-1	CATKGRDNEQFF	TGTGCCACCAAGGGCCGGGACAATGAGCAGTTCTTC
.	few	TRBV12-3/TRBV12-4	TRBJ1-5	CASSSGISQPQHF	TGTGCCAGCAGCTCAGGGATCAGTCAGCCCCAGCATTTT
.	.	TRBV11-2	TRBJ2-2	CARGDNTANTGELFF	TGTGCCAGGGGTGACAATACGGCGAACACCGGGGAGCTGTTTTTT
.	.	TRBV2	TRBJ1-4	CASSVGGDRQEKLFF	TGTGCCAGCAGTGTGGGGGGCGACAGGCAAGAAAAACTGTTTTTT
.	.	TRBV7-3	TRBJ2-1	CASSLWNRGSSSNEQFF	TGTGCCAGCAGCTTATGGAATCGGGGAAGCTCCTCGAATGAGCAGTTCTTC
TRBD2	few	TRBV5-1	TRBJ2-3	CASSSRLAGTQYF	TGCGCCAGCAGCTCAAGACTAGCGGGGACGCAGTATTTT
TRBD2	.	TRBV20-1	TRBJ2-1	CSARDIAGGRYNEQFF	TGCAGTGCTAGAGATATCGCGGGGGGGAGGTACAATGAGCAGTTCTTC
.	.	TRBV15	TRBJ2-5	CATSRTIQETQYF	TGTGCCACCAGCAGGACCATCCAAGAGACCCAGTACTTC
TRBD2	.	TRBV4-1	TRBJ2-1	CASSQPGLAGGYNEQFF	TGCGCCAGCAGCCAACCGGGACTAGCGGGGGGCTACAATGAGCAGTTCTTC
.	few	TRBV12-3/TRBV12-4	TRBJ1-5	CASSSYLYQPQHF	TGTGCCAGCAGTTCCTACCTCTATCAGCCCCAGCATTTT
TRBD1	.	TRBV11-1	TRBJ2-2	CASSLGRDSFMNTGELFF	TGTGCCAGCAGCTTAGGACGGGACAGTTTCATGAACACCGGGGAGCTGTTTTTT
.	.	TRBV12-5	TRBJ2-1	CASGLRRGVKQFF	TGTGCTAGTGGTTTGCGCCGGGGAGTCAAGCAGTTCTTC
TRBD2	.	TRBV3-1	TRBJ2-1	CASSLGGGADNEQFF	TGTGCCAGCAGCCTGGGCGGGGGGGCCGACAATGAGCAGTTCTTC
.	.	TRBV7-9	TRBJ2-1	CASSPPQAESYNEQFF	TGTGCCAGCAGCCCCCCCCAAGCGGAATCCTACAATGAGCAGTTCTTC
.	few	TRBV5-1	TRBJ2-1	CASSLAEGPSGEQFF	TGCGCCAGCAGCTTGGCCGAGGGGCCCTCGGGTGAGCAGTTCTTC
TRBD1	few	TRBV5-1	TRBJ2-1	CASSTGDRAYNEQFF	TGCGCCAGCAGCACCGGGGACAGGGCCTACAATGAGCAGTTCTTC